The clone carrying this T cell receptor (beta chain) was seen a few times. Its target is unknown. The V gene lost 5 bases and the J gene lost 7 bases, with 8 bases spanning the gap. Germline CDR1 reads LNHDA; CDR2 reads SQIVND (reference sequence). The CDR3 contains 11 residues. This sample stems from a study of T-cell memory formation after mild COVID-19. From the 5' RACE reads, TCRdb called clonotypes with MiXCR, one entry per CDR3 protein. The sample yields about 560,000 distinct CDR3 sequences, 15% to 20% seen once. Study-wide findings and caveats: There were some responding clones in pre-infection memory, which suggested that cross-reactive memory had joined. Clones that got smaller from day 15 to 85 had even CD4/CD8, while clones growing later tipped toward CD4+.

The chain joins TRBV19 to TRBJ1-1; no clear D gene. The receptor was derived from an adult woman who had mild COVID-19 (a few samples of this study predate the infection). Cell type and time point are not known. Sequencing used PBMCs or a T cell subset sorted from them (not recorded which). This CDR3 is CASSDLGEAFF. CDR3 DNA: TGTGCCAGTAGTGACCTTGGTGAAGCTTTCTTT.